The rows below give T cell receptor beta chains drawn from one sample of a study of blood T cell repertoires in COVID-19. Produced via immunoSEQ multiplex PCR; TCRdb's table is partial and in-frame only. The data hold 250,000 to 350,000 clones, with 70% to 90% observed a single time. Sequencing was performed on peripheral blood. These receptors came from a woman aged 30 to 39 with active or convalescent COVID-19. Each CDR3 is given with its conserved first and last residue.

j_call v_call cdr3_aa
TRBJ1-5 TRBV5-8 CASSFRGSQPQHF
TRBJ2-3 TRBV24-1 CATSDPTGVWDTQYF
TRBJ1-6 TRBV27 CASSFQGLSSPLHF
TRBJ1-4 TRBV5-4 CASSLRNEKLFF
TRBJ1-1 TRBV6-2/TRBV6-3 CASSYMTGKNTEAFF
TRBJ2-7 TRBV2 CASRGKQGIGSYEQYF
TRBJ2-2 TRBV7-2 CASSVLQGMPNTGELFF
TRBJ2-7 TRBV7-2 CASSLTGGPIEQYF
TRBJ1-5 TRBV11-1 CASSRDGRQRNQPQHF
TRBJ2-2 TRBV7-2 CASSFTGGPTGELFF
TRBJ1-1 TRBV6-5 CASSYEAANTEAFF
TRBJ1-5 TRBV27 CASSLFSGNQPQHF
TRBJ2-1 TRBV7-9 CASSHPGRVDEQFF
TRBJ2-1 TRBV28 CASSRLGPGEQFF
TRBJ2-3 TRBV3-1/TRBV3-2 CASSQDRRLAGRSTDTQYF
TRBJ2-3 TRBV4-2 CASSQPTSTDTQYF
TRBJ2-2 TRBV7-9 CASSDRDRPFTGELFF
TRBJ2-3 TRBV6-2/TRBV6-3 CASSYSGTSTDTQYF
TRBJ1-2 TRBV6-5 CASHEPGYGYTF
TRBJ2-5 TRBV6-6 CASSSGGPETQYF
TRBJ2-1 TRBV4-3 CASSQGTGTTLLNEQFF
TRBJ2-2 TRBV5-1 CASSTGALAGGATGELFF
TRBJ1-1 TRBV6-5 CASKIGTVNTEAFF
TRBJ2-1 TRBV28 CASSSGSGGQFF